This TCR beta chain stems from a study of blood T cell repertoires in COVID-19. This clone occurred once. Using immunoSEQ multiplex PCR, the repertoire was profiled, and TCRdb retains in-frame clones only, with some absent. Altogether about 240,000 clones are present, approximately 78% being singletons, with the ten largest covering around 11%. CDR1 is WSHSY and CDR2 is SAAADI in the germline V gene. CDR3 length equals 14 residues. V lost 4 bases to trimming and J lost 1 base, with 10 bases between them. The sample was peripheral blood. The TCR was taken from a woman aged 55-70 years with active or convalescent COVID-19. The chain recombines TRBV10-2 with TRBJ1-2; D might be TRBD1 (5 bases). The chain's CDR3 is CASSGRRVNYGYTF. The CDR3 DNA follows: TGCGCCAGCAGTGGGCGCAGGGTTAACTATGGCTACACCTTC.